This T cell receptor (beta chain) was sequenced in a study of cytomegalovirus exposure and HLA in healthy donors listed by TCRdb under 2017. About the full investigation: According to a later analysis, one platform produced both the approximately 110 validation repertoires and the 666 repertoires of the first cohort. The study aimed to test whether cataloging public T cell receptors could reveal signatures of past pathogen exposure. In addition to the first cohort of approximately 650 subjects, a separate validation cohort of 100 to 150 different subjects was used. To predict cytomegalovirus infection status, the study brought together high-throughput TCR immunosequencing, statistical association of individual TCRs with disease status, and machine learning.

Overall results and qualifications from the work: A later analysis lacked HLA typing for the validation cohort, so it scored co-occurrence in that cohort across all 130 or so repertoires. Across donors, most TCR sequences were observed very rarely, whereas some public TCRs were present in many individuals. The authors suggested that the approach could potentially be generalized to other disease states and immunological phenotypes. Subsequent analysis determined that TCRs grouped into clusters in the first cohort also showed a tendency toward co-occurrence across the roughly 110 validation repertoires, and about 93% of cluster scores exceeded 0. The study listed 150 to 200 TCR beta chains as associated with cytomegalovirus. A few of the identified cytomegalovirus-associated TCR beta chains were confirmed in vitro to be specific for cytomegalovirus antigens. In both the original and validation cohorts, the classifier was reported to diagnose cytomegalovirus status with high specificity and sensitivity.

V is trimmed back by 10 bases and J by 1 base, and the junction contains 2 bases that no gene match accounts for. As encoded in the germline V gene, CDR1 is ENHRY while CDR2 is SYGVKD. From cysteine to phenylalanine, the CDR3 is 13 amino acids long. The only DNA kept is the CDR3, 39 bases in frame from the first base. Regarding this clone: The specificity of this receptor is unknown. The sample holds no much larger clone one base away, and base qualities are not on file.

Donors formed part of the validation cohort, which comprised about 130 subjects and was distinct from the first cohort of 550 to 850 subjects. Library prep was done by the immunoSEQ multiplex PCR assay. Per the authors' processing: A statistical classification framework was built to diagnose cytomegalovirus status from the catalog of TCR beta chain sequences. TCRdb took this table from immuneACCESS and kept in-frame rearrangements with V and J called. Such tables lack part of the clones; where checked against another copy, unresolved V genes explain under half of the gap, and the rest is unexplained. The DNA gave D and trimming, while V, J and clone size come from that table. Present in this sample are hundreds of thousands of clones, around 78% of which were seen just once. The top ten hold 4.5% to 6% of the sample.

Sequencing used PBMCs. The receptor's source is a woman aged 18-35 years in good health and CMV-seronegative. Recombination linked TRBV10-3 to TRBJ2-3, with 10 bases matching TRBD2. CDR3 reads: CATGTSGTDTQYF. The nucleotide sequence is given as TGTGCCACCGGGACTAGCGGCACAGATACGCAGTATTTT.